This TCR beta chain was profiled in a study of cytomegalovirus exposure and HLA in healthy donors (TCRdb year 2017). In terms of the full investigation: An earlier analysis of roughly 570 of the donors reported under 300 Gb of sequence data and about 120 million unique TCR beta sequences obtained from 180 million or so T cells. An early release that covered fewer than 800 HLA-typed donors contained approximately 290 gigabases of sequencing data and about 93 million unique TCR sequences. Of the 398 genotyped donors, over 70% fell in the genetic ancestry cluster associated with self-reported Caucasian donors. The study was designed to test whether signatures of past pathogen exposure could be identified by cataloging public T cell receptors. The T cell repertoires of 666 subjects were profiled by immunosequencing and related to cytomegalovirus serostatus. Along with the approximately 700-subject first cohort, a separate validation cohort of over a hundred different subjects was used. To predict cytomegalovirus infection status, the study brought together high-throughput TCR immunosequencing, statistical association of individual TCRs with disease status, and machine learning. A later analysis re-examined previously published TCR beta repertoires from more than 650 donors and added high-resolution HLA genotyping to investigate patterns of TCR occurrence. In the later analysis, no new phenotypic data were used to find candidate immune exposures; instead, reliance was placed on TCR beta sequences and their occurrence across donors. In an earlier analysis of roughly 580 of the donors, high-throughput TCR beta sequencing was used to judge whether each TCR beta V gene segment behaved as functional or pseudogenic. Donor age, sex, ethnicity and CMV serostatus were compiled together with the repertoire data. A later genetic analysis used genome-wide SNP genotypes for about three fifths of the 666 donors, treating that subset as a discovery cohort. All discovery cohort repertoires had been generated using a single sequencing platform. HLA typing covered class I and class II loci at four-digit resolution. Typing coverage differed by locus: A, B, C, DRB1 and DQB1 were typed in about 629-640 donors, DQA1 in 522, DPA1 in roughly 590, and DPB1 in 472. A handful of DR-DQ haplotypes were handled as single units for association and clustering because linkage in the cohort was strong. Among almost 400 genotyped donors of the cohort, an average of 235,054 unique TCR beta nucleotide sequences were sequenced per donor, roughly a sixth of them non-productive.

Details on this clone: Its antigen is currently not known. No qualities accompany the bases; no much larger clone lies one base away.

The cohort consisted of 666 healthy bone marrow donors. At the time of sampling, every cohort member was nominally healthy, though immune exposures that went unrecorded were likely present. The donor tested CMV seropositive and was one of the 289 seropositive cohort members. Every donor gave a peripheral blood sample, and the peripheral blood mononuclear cells from that sample were used for TCR beta sequencing. The Qiagen DNeasy Blood Extraction Kit was used to extract genomic DNA from the blood cell samples. Library preparation was by the immunoSEQ multiplex PCR assay. For the multiplex PCR, a mixture combining 60 forward primers for TCR Vbeta segments and 13 reverse primers for TCR Jbeta segments was used. The CDR3 region of rearranged TCR beta genes was amplified from genomic DNA with a multiplex PCR assay. Amplified TCR beta libraries were sequenced as 87-base-pair reads on the Illumina HiSeq System. Regarding the original processing steps: In a later analysis, 77 million or so unique TCR beta chains were counted across the roughly 610 repertoires, and some 10 million of these chains were shared by at least two donors. A nearest-neighbor algorithm error-corrected the raw reads and collapsed the reads into unique sequences, merging closely related sequences to remove PCR and sequencing errors. CDR3 sequences were aligned to IMGT reference sequences to assign V, D and J gene segments. For a sequence to be retained, a match of at least six nucleotides was required to both a V gene segment and a J gene segment. Rearrangements were called productive when the CDR3 lacked stop codons and stayed in frame with V and J; all others were non-productive. Following IMGT convention, CDR3 was defined as the stretch from the second conserved V-encoded cysteine to the conserved J-encoded phenylalanine. The earlier analysis of a few hundred of the donors excluded sequences that lacked an unambiguous match to a single V gene segment. An earlier analysis of around 600 of the donors classified V segments as functional when productive rearrangements were above 56.7% and as segregating when the standard deviation between donors was above 5%. To diagnose cytomegalovirus status from the catalog of TCR beta chain sequences, a statistical classification framework was built. In a later analysis, TCR nucleotide sequences were compared against IMGT/GENE-DB human TR gene sequences so that V and J genes could be assigned. Using the TCRdist pipeline, a later analysis assigned CDR3 sequences along with most-parsimonious VDJ recombination scenarios. In a later analysis, each TCR beta chain was defined by its CDR3 amino acid sequence together with its V-gene family, and reads lacking a unique V-gene family were excluded. A later analysis removed roughly 590 highly shared, low-generation-probability nucleotide sequences to deal with suspected cross-contamination and a sequencing artifact. In a later analysis, a clonal expansion index for each public chain was calculated from normalized within-repertoire ranks of inferred template counts. A later analysis computed generation probabilities with a VDJ recombination model fitted to out-of-frame rearrangements, and checked the results against IGoR. Hypergeometric tests were used in a later analysis to score TCR-TCR, TCR-HLA and TCR-CMV co-occurrence, with a repertoire-size bias correction applied to the TCR pairs. False discovery rates were estimated in a later analysis by permuting HLA or CMV assignments 20 times. In a later analysis, co-occurring TCRs were grouped using DBSCAN, and TCRdist sequence similarity was added for clustering within HLA-allele-positive subsets. Repertoires with fewer than 30,000 or more than 120,000 public chains were left out of co-occurrence clustering, as were a few repertoires with anomalous nucleotide sharing. TCRdb limited this immuneACCESS table to in-frame rearrangements with V and J called. A share of clones is missing; checked studies link under half to unresolved V genes, and the rest is unexplained. V and J calls and clone size are those listed in that table; D and trimming were worked out from the DNA. For this sample the table gives about 89,000 clones, of which 85% were detected only once. The ten top clones hold over 7% of the sample.

Study-wide conclusions, independent of this receptor: The classifier was reported to diagnose cytomegalovirus status with high specificity and sensitivity in both the original and validation cohorts. The study gave a list of under 200 TCR beta chains associated with cytomegalovirus. A cluster of highly shared sequence variants was judged likely to be a technical artifact of the sequencing pipeline. An association between a missense DCLRE1C variant and V-gene and J-gene trimming of TCR beta chains was found in a later genetic analysis and replicated in an independent cohort. This cohort had only TCR beta chains sequenced, and the lack of alpha or paired-chain data limited which features could be detected. The earlier analysis of 587 of the donors excluded approximately 15 rarely observed V segments, including chromosome 9 orphons, because counts were too low. A later analysis associated 15,000 or so TCR beta sequences with specific HLA alleles at a false discovery rate of 0.05. The 87-base-pair reads could not distinguish some IMGT-functional V segments, including TRBV6-2 and TRBV6-3, so those segments were excluded. Assigning TCR associations to individual alleles was difficult when HLA alleles, especially DR and DQ, strongly co-occurred. According to a later genetic analysis, donors in an Asian-associated ancestry cluster had fewer N-insertions in productive TCRs than the roughly 700-donor mean. The authors suggested that the approach could potentially be extended to other disease states and immunological phenotypes. In an earlier analysis of fewer than 700 of the donors, most TCR beta V segments appeared in productive rearrangements about 87% or about 30% of the time, broadly matching IMGT annotations. Roughly uniform sequencing depth across donors was assumed in presence/absence analyses, although this assumption may not hold. According to a later analysis, TCR association rates differed among HLA loci, with DRB1 alleles showing the most associated TCRs and HLA-C alleles showing the fewest. Because some donors lacked HLA typing at each locus, the association tests relied only on the typed subset. While some public TCRs were present in many individuals, most TCR sequences turned up only very rarely across donors. CMV serostatus was the only immune exposure information available for the cohort. According to a later analysis, parvovirus B19, influenza, CMV and Epstein-Barr virus appeared linked to several top co-occurrence clusters. A later analysis found that most CMV-associated TCR beta chains appeared HLA-restricted, with HLA associations seemingly driven largely by CMV exposure. In vitro tests confirmed that a few of the cytomegalovirus-associated TCR beta chains recognize cytomegalovirus antigens. In a later analysis, HLA-associated TCR beta chains were found to be more clonally expanded and to have lower generation probabilities than equally common non-associated chains. A further reported finding was that TCR beta sequences accurately predicted the HLA-A and HLA-B alleles for most subjects in the first cohort. Linkage disequilibrium might explain the correlated functional status among segregating V segments, but an unknown experimental factor could not be ruled out.

V lost 3 bases and J lost 5 bases, and the count of bases not matched to a germline gene is 7. Per the germline V gene (reference sequence), SGHNT is the CDR1 and YYREEE is the CDR2. From the cysteine up to the phenylalanine, the CDR3 has a length of 14 residues. Of the read, only the CDR3 DNA is kept; its 42 bases are in frame from base 1. This chain is built from TRBV5-4 and TRBJ1-1; 7 bases in between match TRBD1. The specimen sequenced was PBMCs. The TCR originated in a man between 40 and 49 years old in good health and CMV-seropositive. The CDR3 region reads CASSSQGGATEAFF. The DNA sequence follows: TGTGCCAGCAGCTCTCAGGGGGGCGCGACTGAAGCTTTCTTT.